The clone carrying this T cell receptor (beta chain) occurred a few times. Its target is not known. This entry belongs to a study of T cell responses to AZD1222 COVID-19 vaccine. Study in general: Second doses at about 4 or about 12 weeks were pooled.

Repertoires were generated with immunoSEQ multiplex PCR, while TCRdb's copy carries only in-frame clones and drops some. The sample carries approximately 110,000 clones, about 90% recorded once. General observations from the study: Only 5 or 6 AZD1222 recipients were seropositive at baseline.

Material: peripheral blood, obtained on day 0 of AZD1222 vaccination. The sequence was collected from an adult in good health.

This CDR3 reads CASSLALLGEAYEQYF. As DNA, the CDR3 is TGTGCCAGCAGCTTGGCCTTATTAGGCGAAGCCTACGAGCAGTACTTC. The chain has TRBV5-6 and TRBJ2-7, with D unclear. Germline CDR1 and CDR2: SGHDT and YYEEEE. The germline V and J ends were trimmed by 0 bases and 2 bases, with 15 bases remaining between them. This CDR3 has 16 amino acids.